This T cell receptor (beta chain) was recorded in a study of Graves' ophthalmopathy and Graves' hyperthyroidism. Study findings and constraints: Blood also harbored most expanded thyroid clonotypes above 0.001 frequency.

What supplied the PBMCs was about 10 ml of fresh peripheral blood. As the template, RNA transcripts were used to amplify TCR beta CDR3 regions. First-round RT-PCR relied on HTBI primers, and a second-round multiplex PCR came next. Using its own MiXCR run on the multiplex PCR reads, TCRdb lists one record per CDR3 protein. Among almost 750,000 distinct CDR3 sequences listed, 40% were seen once. The CDR3 totals 14 residues. Trimming removed 7 bases from V and 7 bases from J; junction bases left unmatched: 10. CDR1 is SGHTA, CDR2 FQGNSA, per germline. Note on this clonotype: Its target is not known.

The V gene is TRBV7-2, the J gene TRBJ2-5; TRBD1 agrees at 9 bases. The sample consisted of peripheral blood. This sequence was found in an adult man with Graves' ophthalmopathy. The CDR3 protein is CASKLWGQGGTQYF. As DNA, the CDR3 is TGTGCCAGCAAGCTCTGGGGACAGGGAGGGACCCAGTACTTC. The variable domain in full, completed from reference TRBV7-2 and TRBJ2-5, reads GAGVSQSPSNKVTEKGKDVELRCDPISGHTALYWYRQSLGQGLEFLIYFQGNSAPDKSGLPSDRFSAERTGGSVSTLTIQRTQQEDSAVYLCASKLWGQGGTQYFGPGTRLLVL.